Listed here are 18 T cell receptor beta chains from one sample, sequenced in a study of blood T cell repertoires in COVID-19. Here immunoSEQ multiplex PCR was the method, and the copy in TCRdb shows in-frame clones only, minus some. The sample includes more than 80,000 clones, around nine tenths of them seen just once. The sample was peripheral blood. Source of these receptors: a woman aged 55 to 70 with COVID-19, enrolled during active disease.

This sequence joins TRBV6-4 and TRBJ2-7, with 9 nucleotides matching TRBD1. This CDR3 is 16 amino acids long. Germline V lookup: CDR1 MRHNA, CDR2 SNTAGT. Unmatched junction bases numbered 9, after V lost 4 bases and J lost 2 bases. CDR3 nucleotide sequence: TGTGCCAGCAGTGCCTTGCTGGGGACAGGGACCTACGAGCAGTACTTC. This gives the protein CASSALLGTGTYEQYF.

This clone was seen a few times. The gene calls are TRBV7-2 and TRBJ2-7, with D perhaps matching TRBD1 (6 bases). In germline, CDR1 is SGHTA, CDR2 FQGNSA. This CDR3 has 15 amino acids. Trimming took 8 bases from V and 0 from J, leaving 17 bases between them. The CDR3 loop reads CASLQGPYTSYEQYF. Here the CDR3 DNA reads TGTGCCAGCCTACAGGGTCCTTATACCTCCTACGAGCAGTACTTC.

The V and J genes are TRBV5-6 and TRBJ1-4, with 9 bases that match TRBD1. This CDR3 spans 16 amino acids. Germline V gives CDR1 SGHDT, CDR2 YYEEEE. V trimming: 4 bases; J trimming: 4 bases; junction bases outside the gene matches: 8. The CDR3 bases are TGTGCCAGCAGCCCCGAACTGGACAGGGGTAATGAAAAACTGTTTTTT. This encodes CASSPELDRGNEKLFF.

The chain is built from TRBV27 and TRBJ1-5; 8 bases are a match to TRBD1. The CDR3 consists of 14 residues. CDR1 and CDR2 from the germline V gene are MNHEY and SMNVEV (reference sequence). V dropped 3 bases and J dropped 4; count of bases not matched to a gene: 2. For the CDR3, the DNA is TGTGCCAGCAGTTTGACAGGGGAGAATCAGCCCCAGCATTTT. Its translation: CASSLTGENQPQHF.

This chain joins TRBV6-2 or TRBV6-3 and TRBJ1-2, with TRBD1 matching 9 bases. In germline, CDR1 is MNHEY, CDR2 SVGEGT. J lost 8 bases, V lost 5 bases, and 3 bases had no gene match. This CDR3 region has 12 residues. The CDR3 DNA reads as TGTGCCAGCAGTCACAGGGGGCGAGGCTACACCTTC. Its protein is CASSHRGRGYTF.

The chain employs TRBV6-5 and TRBJ2-7; D remains unclear. Trimming removed 6 bases at V and 5 bases at J, with 8 bases between. The CDR3 has 11 residues. Germline-derived CDR1 and CDR2 are MNHEY and SVGAGI. CDR3 in DNA: TGTGCCAGCAGCGTCGTCCACGAGCAGTACTTC. Protein: CASSVVHEQYF.

The chain uses TRBV19 and TRBJ1-1; D is undetermined. CDR3 length: 15 residues. CDR1 LNHDA and CDR2 SQIVND come from the germline V gene (reference sequence). The V gene lost 0 bases and the J gene lost 5 bases, with 13 bases spanning the gap. The CDR3 bases are TGTGCCAGTAGTATAGAGGGCGGAGCGGGTACTGAAGCTTTCTTT. It translates to CASSIEGGAGTEAFF.

The CDR3 loop reads CATDRDRGLYEQYF. In DNA form, the CDR3 reads TGTGCCACGGACCGGGACAGGGGGCTCTACGAGCAGTACTTC. V and J are TRBV6-5 and TRBJ2-7; 12 nucleotides line up with TRBD1. V shed 10 bases, J shed 3 bases, and the junction held 7 bases outside the gene matches. The CDR3 totals 14 residues. Germline-derived CDR1 and CDR2 are MNHEY and SVGAGI.

Notes on this clone: A read error may produce the germline difference seen at one junction end. The CDR3 DNA sequence: TGTGGCAGTAGTATACGAGGAGAGGCCTATGGCTACACCTTC. It is translated as CGSSIRGEAYGYTF. The gene calls are TRBV19 and TRBJ1-2; D gene uncertain. CDR1 and CDR2 (germline): LNHDA, SQIVND (reference sequence). The CDR3 is made up of 14 amino acids.

The chain is built from TRBV2 and TRBJ1-6; a weak D match, TRBD1 (6 bases). The CDR3 consists of 17 residues. CDR1 is SNHLY, CDR2 FYNNEI, per germline. Trimming left V 0 bases short and J 2 bases short, with 11 bases between. The CDR3 DNA follows: TGTGCCAGCAGTGAAGCGTCAGGGGCCCCCTATAATTCACCCCTCCACTTT. Translation gives CASSEASGAPYNSPLHF.

This sequence joins TRBV7-2 and TRBJ2-2; 11 positions match TRBD2. CDR3 length: 16 amino acids. CDR1 SGHTA and CDR2 FQGNSA come from the germline V gene. V was clipped by 2 bases and J by 5 bases; unmatched bases: 4. The CDR3 DNA is TGTGCCAGCAGCTTACATAGCGGGGGGGCAACCGGGGAGCTGTTTTTT. It translates to CASSLHSGGATGELFF. Based on the CDR3 plus reference TRBV7-2 and TRBJ2-2, the full variable domain is GAGVSQSPSNKVTEKGKDVELRCDPISGHTALYWYRQSLGQGLEFLIYFQGNSAPDKSGLPSDRFSAERTGGSVSTLTIQRTQQEDSAVYLCASSLHSGGATGELFFGEGSRLTVL.

This clone occurred a few times. This rearrangement joins TRBV2 to TRBJ1-5; D perhaps matches TRBD1 (6 bases). The germline V and J ends were trimmed by 6 bases and 6 bases, with 21 bases remaining between them. CDR1 is SNHLY and CDR2 is FYNNEI in the germline V gene. The CDR3 sequence is 16 residues long. The CDR3, as DNA: TGTGCCAGCAGCCTTACAGGGAAGGGGGGGGGTCAGCCCCAGCATTTT. As protein: CASSLTGKGGGQPQHF.

This clone was seen a handful of times. J is TRBJ2-7 and V is TRBV7-9, with TRBD2 identical over 7 bases. Trimming cost V 5 bases and J 6 bases; bases outside gene matches: 7. The CDR3 spans 13 residues. Germline-derived CDR1 and CDR2 are SEHNR and FQNEAQ (reference sequence). CDR3 region: CASSARWGGEQYF. The CDR3 region has the DNA TGTGCCAGCAGCGCTAGGTGGGGGGGCGAGCAGTACTTC. The full variable domain, its missing parts supplied by reference TRBV7-9 and TRBJ2-7, is DTGVSQNPRHKITKRGQNVTFRCDPISEHNRLYWYRQTLGQGPEFLTYFQNEAQLEKSRLLSDRFSAERPKGSFSTLEIQRTEQGDSAMYLCASSARWGGEQYFGPGTRLTVT.

The rearrangement links TRBV29-1 to TRBJ2-2; D uncertain. Trimming took off 5 bases at V and 4 bases at J, with 14 bases between the two ends. This CDR3 region has 14 residues. The germline gives CDR1 SQVTM, CDR2 ANQGSEA. The CDR3 here is CSVSGVVSTGELFF. CDR3 nucleotides: TGCAGCGTTAGTGGTGTAGTTAGCACCGGGGAGCTGTTTTTT.

The chain is built from TRBV7-2 and TRBJ1-1; tentative D call: TRBD1 (5 bases). The ends were cut back, 5 bases at V and 8 bases at J, with 18 bases in the middle. The CDR3 totals 14 residues. The germline gives CDR1 SGHTA, CDR2 FQGNSA. The CDR3 is CASSPYADSWEAFF. Here the CDR3 DNA reads TGTGCCAGCAGCCCCTATGCCGACAGTTGGGAAGCTTTCTTT.

The chain employs TRBV7-9 and TRBJ1-4; 8 bases map to TRBD1. Looked up from germline, CDR1 is SEHNR and CDR2 is FQNEAQ (reference sequence). The CDR3 is 15 residues long. After removal of 5 bases from V and 2 bases from J, the junction contained 4 bases not matched to a gene. CDR3: CASSLRGPTNEKLFF. CDR3 in DNA: TGTGCCAGCAGCCTCAGGGGGCCTACTAATGAAAAACTGTTTTTT.

The chain is built from TRBV6-2 or TRBV6-3 and TRBJ2-1; no reliable D call. With 2 bases removed from V and 2 bases from J, the gap between germline ends came to 16 bases. Germline values: CDR1 MNHEY, CDR2 SVGEGT. The CDR3 has 17 residues. The CDR3 coding sequence is TGTGCCAGCAGTTACATATCGTTGGCACCCCCCTACAATGAGCAGTTCTTC. It specifies CASSYISLAPPYNEQFF.

This clone was seen a single time. The chain links TRBV3-1 (or the pseudogene TRBV3-2) to TRBJ1-2, with D unclear. Germline assignment: CDR1 LGHDT and CDR2 YNNKEL (reference sequence). This CDR3 is 17 amino acids long. V gave up 4 bases and J gave up 4 bases, with 22 bases separating them. The CDR3 protein is CASSRPGEGKKVYGYTF. The CDR3 region has the DNA TGTGCCAGCAGCCGCCCCGGGGAAGGGAAGAAAGTCTATGGCTACACCTTC.